This entry is about one T cell receptor (beta chain). Its antigen is not known. The conserved phenylalanine or tryptophan normally closing the CDR3 is absent here, so this likely arose from a read error. Per the germline V gene, CDR1 is SEHNR and CDR2 is FQNEAQ (reference sequence). V dropped 7 bases and J dropped 4 bases, with 17 bases sitting between them. There are 16 residues in the CDR3. The sample belongs to a study of tumor-infiltrating lymphocytes in primary liver carcinoma. Study in general: Productive TCRbeta reads per sample were roughly 3.65 to 8 million, not differing by tissue. The study, taken as a whole, reports: Tumor region pairs overlapped more than did tumor-adjacent and tumor-blood pairs. The study found only about 7-24% of top clones in all five tumor regions.

Unsorted bulk tissue of roughly 18-31 mg yielded co-extracted RNA and DNA. From around 500 ng total RNA, TCR beta cDNA was generated with a primer in the constant region. A slightly modified ARM-PCR protocol with three nested multiplex PCR rounds produced these TCR beta libraries. In the first two PCR rounds, TRBV1-TRBV30 forward primers were paired with a C-beta reverse primer, and each round lasted roughly 9 cycles. TCRdb fed the multiplex PCR reads into MiXCR, producing one record per CDR3 protein. In the table there are 40,000 to 60,000 distinct CDR3 sequences, about 80% of which are singletons.

The sequencing sample was made of liver tumor tissue from sampling region 3. The subset: tumor region T3, left-lateral pole. The chain couples TRBV7-9 to TRBJ2-6, with D possibly TRBD1 on 5 matching bases. This receptor was identified in a man aged 40-49 years with primary liver carcinoma and hepatitis B virus infection. For the CDR3, the DNA is TGTGCCAGCAATCCGAGTAGGGGTACGGGGGCCAACGTCCTGACTCTC. This sequence encodes CASNPSRGTGANVLTL.